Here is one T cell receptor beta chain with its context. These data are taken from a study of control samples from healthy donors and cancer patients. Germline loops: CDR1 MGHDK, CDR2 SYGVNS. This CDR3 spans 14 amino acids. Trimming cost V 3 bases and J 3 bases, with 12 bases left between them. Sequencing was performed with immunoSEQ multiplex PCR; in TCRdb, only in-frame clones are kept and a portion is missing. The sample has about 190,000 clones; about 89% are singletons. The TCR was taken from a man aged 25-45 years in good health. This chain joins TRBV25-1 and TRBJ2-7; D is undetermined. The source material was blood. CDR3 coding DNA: TGTGCCAGCAGTGAGTTATCAGAGAACTACGAGCAGTACTTC. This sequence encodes CASSELSENYEQYF.